This T cell receptor (beta chain) was found in a study of CD8+ T cells in alopecia areata. Treatment in this sample: oral pan-JAK inhibitor, 5-10 mg twice daily. Sorting of PBMCs yielded the CD4+ and CD8+ T cells. Study findings and constraints: Many expanded lesional clones stayed in scalp and blood while on tofacitinib. Sequence data from scalp samples additionally include resident alphabeta T cells of normal skin. Lesional scalp, notably in alopecia totalis/universalis, had clonality above that of normal scalp.

This clone was seen only a few times. The antigen is unknown. From germline, CDR1 is SGDLS and CDR2 YYNGEE. This CDR3 has 15 amino acids. J lost 3 bases, V lost 4 bases, and 9 bases had no gene match. It was cDNA, reverse transcribed from extracted RNA, that served as the sequencing template. The assay was immunoSEQ multiplex PCR, and TCRdb's table has in-frame clones only and misses some. The sample yields some 100,000 clones, around 44% seen once. The sequenced sample was CD8+ T cells sorted from blood, obtained at week 24, from a patient treated with tofacitinib. The chain links TRBV9 to TRBJ2-7, with TRBD2 matching over 8 bases. The origin of this receptor is a human donor with alopecia areata. CDR3: CASSLAPTSGYEQYF. In DNA, the CDR3 is TGTGCCAGCAGCCTCGCCCCAACTAGCGGCTACGAGCAGTACTTC.